This T cell receptor (beta chain) was recovered during a study of spatial heterogeneity in lung cancer. Study context: The average appearance count of each unique TCR and UMI combination in raw reads was more than eight.

Germline CDR1 reads LNHDA; CDR2 reads SQIVND (reference sequence). The CDR3 runs 16 residues. Trimming cost V 0 bases and J 7 bases; bases outside gene matches: 9. Every TCR cDNA molecule bore a unique molecular identifier. TCRdb recomputed calls from the 5' RACE reads with MiXCR, one row per CDR3 protein. This sample has about 1,100 distinct CDR3 sequences, with less than 55% found just once. A word on this clonotype: This beta chain came through as a stray read in a library set up for alpha chains, and its size says little.

The time point is: blood at routine non-recurrence follow-up after resection. The study sequenced unsorted whole RNA from tumor, nontumor lung or frozen PBMC. The chain couples TRBV19 to TRBJ2-1, with 7 nucleotides matching TRBD2. The sequence came from a female donor with early-stage non-small cell lung cancer. Material: PBMCs, obtained at follow-up. This CDR3 is CASSIDARGRMNEQFF. The CDR3 DNA reads TGTGCCAGTAGTATAGATGCTCGCGGGAGAATGAATGAGCAGTTCTTC.